Each of the 23 T cell receptor beta chains below was sequenced from the same sample in a study of T-cell reconstitution after alpha-beta-depleted transplantation in children. A library of TCRbeta sequences, prepared with unique molecular identifiers, was generated. TCRdb used MiXCR to reprocess the PCR reads, holding one entry per CDR3 protein. The sample lists 210,000 or so distinct CDR3 sequences; 8.5% to 10% were seen once. The sample here was PBMCs from the stem cell graft donor, taken from the stem cell graft. These receptors came from a human donor who donated a stem cell graft to a child with acute lymphoblastic leukemia.

This clonotype was counted many times. The V call is TRBV5-1, the J call TRBJ1-1, with D unresolved. V dropped 0 bases and J dropped 0 bases, with 6 bases sitting between them. Germline lookup yields CDR1 SGHRS and CDR2 YFSETQ. The CDR3 has 14 amino acids. The CDR3, as DNA: TGCGCCAGCAGCTTGGACAGCCTGAACACTGAAGCTTTCTTT. This codes for CASSLDSLNTEAFF.

This clonotype was found many times. V is TRBV12-3 or TRBV12-4 and J is TRBJ1-2; TRBD1 aligns across 7 bases. Trimming took 8 bases from V and 7 from J; bases not matched to a gene: 7. The length of the CDR3 is 12 residues. CDR3: CASSGQLAGYTF. DNA of the CDR3: TGTGCCAGCTCGGGACAGCTAGCTGGCTACACCTTC.

The chain is built from TRBV27 and TRBJ1-1; no reliable D call. The CDR3 consists of 11 residues. Trimming took 7 bases from V and 0 from J, leaving 3 bases between them. CDR1 and CDR2 from the germline V gene are MNHEY and SMNVEV (reference sequence). CDR3 sequence: CASIMNTEAFF. For the CDR3, the DNA is TGTGCCAGCATAATGAACACTGAAGCTTTCTTT.

The table lists this clonotype with many counts. The genes are TRBV27 and TRBJ1-2; D perhaps matches TRBD1 (6 bases). CDR1 and CDR2 from the germline V gene are MNHEY and SMNVEV (reference sequence). The germline V and J ends were trimmed by 0 bases and 8 bases, with 13 bases remaining between them. The CDR3 is 14 amino acids. The DNA of the CDR3 is TGTGCCAGCAGTTTATCCTCACAGGGAGAGGGCTACACCTTC. It is translated as CASSLSSQGEGYTF.

This clonotype has ten or more counts. The J gene is TRBJ2-7, the V gene TRBV7-9; D could derive from TRBD1 or TRBD2 (5 bases each). Germline V gene lookup returns CDR1 SEHNR and CDR2 FQNEAQ (reference sequence). The CDR3 consists of 15 residues. Trimming cost V 7 bases and J 0 bases, with 16 bases left between them. The CDR3: CASTSMRDGSYEQYF. CDR3 nucleotide sequence: TGTGCCAGCACCTCAATGAGGGACGGCTCCTACGAGCAGTACTTC. The variable domain in full, completed from reference TRBV7-9 and TRBJ2-7, reads DTGVSQNPRHKITKRGQNVTFRCDPISEHNRLYWYRQTLGQGPEFLTYFQNEAQLEKSRLLSDRFSAERPKGSFSTLEIQRTEQGDSAMYLCASTSMRDGSYEQYFGPGTRLTVT.

V is TRBV10-2 and J is TRBJ2-3; D may match TRBD1 or TRBD2 (7 bases each). V was cut by 8 bases and J by 2 bases, with 17 bases left in between. Germline assignment: CDR1 WSHSY and CDR2 SAAADI. The CDR3 contains 15 residues. This CDR3 is CASDREDRHTDTQYF. In DNA form, the CDR3 reads TGCGCCAGCGACCGGGAGGACAGGCACACAGATACGCAGTATTTT.

This clonotype has a count of ten or more. The chain uses TRBV7-9 and TRBJ1-2; D gene uncertain. Germline V CDR1 and CDR2: SEHNR, FQNEAQ (reference sequence). The CDR3 totals 12 residues. Trimming took off 3 bases at V and 4 bases at J, with 6 bases between the two ends. Written as DNA, the CDR3 is TGTGCCAGCAGCTTCCCAAGCTATGGCTACACCTTC. This codes for CASSFPSYGYTF. The whole variable domain, remainder taken from reference TRBV7-9 and TRBJ1-2, is DTGVSQNPRHKITKRGQNVTFRCDPISEHNRLYWYRQTLGQGPEFLTYFQNEAQLEKSRLLSDRFSAERPKGSFSTLEIQRTEQGDSAMYLCASSFPSYGYTFGSGTRLTVV.

In its sample, this clonotype was seen many times. The chain carries TRBV24-1 and TRBJ2-3; D gene uncertain. Trimming removed 1 base at V and 4 bases at J, with 11 bases between. Per germline, CDR1 KGHDR and CDR2 SFDVKD. The CDR3 runs to 15 residues. The CDR3 spells CATSDFTGSADTQYF. DNA of the CDR3: TGTGCCACCAGTGATTTTACGGGCTCCGCAGATACGCAGTATTTT.

This clonotype was recorded at least ten times. The V and J genes are TRBV6-5 and TRBJ2-1; D is possibly TRBD1 (5 bases). Per the germline V gene, CDR1 is MNHEY and CDR2 is SVGAGI. V gave up 6 bases and J gave up 9 bases, with 9 bases separating them. This CDR3 is 11 amino acids long. The CDR3 loop is CASRQGFEQFF. The CDR3 DNA reads as TGTGCCAGCAGGCAGGGTTTTGAGCAGTTCTTC.

CDR3 DNA sequence: TGTGCCAGCAGGACCGGGACAGGGAATTCACCCCTCCACTTT. It yields the protein CASRTGTGNSPLHF. This sequence joins TRBV12-3 or TRBV12-4 and TRBJ1-6; 9 nucleotides align to TRBD1. The V and J ends lost 6 bases and 7 bases, in that order; junction bases with no gene match: 4. This CDR3 has 14 residues.

This clonotype was seen repeatedly, ten times or more. The chain combines TRBV7-2 with TRBJ2-2; D is unresolved. The V and J ends lost 1 base and 8 bases respectively, with 11 bases between them. This CDR3 is 14 amino acids long. The germline CDR1 and CDR2 sequences are SGHTA and FQGNSA. This CDR3 reads CASSLELGWGELFF. CDR3 nucleotide sequence: TGTGCCAGCAGCTTAGAGTTAGGCTGGGGGGAGCTGTTTTTT.

The V gene is TRBV24-1, the J gene TRBJ2-3; 12 bases align to TRBD2. Germline-derived CDR1 and CDR2 are KGHDR and SFDVKD. This CDR3 has 18 residues. J was trimmed by 1 base and V by 4 bases; bases with no gene match: 8. This chain's CDR3 is CATSDPTSGGTRTDTQYF. CDR3 coding DNA: TGTGCCACCAGTGACCCCACTAGCGGGGGGACCCGCACAGATACGCAGTATTTT.

This clonotype was observed a few times. The rearrangement links TRBV4-1 to TRBJ1-5; D not certain. This CDR3 is 16 amino acids long. Trimming removed 0 bases from V and 5 bases from J, with 14 bases in between. Germline V gene sequence: CDR1 MGHRA, CDR2 YSYEKL. The DNA of the CDR3 is TGCGCCAGCAGCCAAGAGGTCCAGGCGGCAGATCAGCCCCAGCATTTT. Translated, it gives CASSQEVQAADQPQHF.

About this clonotype: A read error is possible here, since a much larger clone lies one base away. The rearrangement links TRBV12-3 or TRBV12-4 to TRBJ1-1; D remains unclear. With 5 bases removed from V and 0 bases from J, the gap between germline ends came to 7 bases. The CDR3 has 13 residues. CDR3: CASSIQVNTEAFF. The CDR3 DNA reads TGTGCCAGCAGTATTCAGGTGAACACTGAAGCTTTCTTT.

The V gene is TRBV2, the J gene TRBJ1-5, with 9 nucleotides matching TRBD1. CDR1 is SNHLY, CDR2 FYNNEI, per germline. The J segment lost 0 bases and the V segment lost 8 bases, leaving 17 bases of the junction unmatched. The CDR3 extends over 19 amino acids. This CDR3 reads CASCPTGQGIPYSNQPQHF. The CDR3 DNA is TGTGCCAGCTGTCCCACGGGACAGGGCATACCTTATAGCAATCAGCCCCAGCATTTT.

This clonotype has ten or more counts. This chain connects TRBV5-6 to TRBJ1-3; a weak D match, TRBD1 (5 bases). This CDR3 comprises 16 residues. V was cut by 7 bases and J by 0 bases, with 17 bases left in between. Per the germline V gene, CDR1 is SGHDT and CDR2 is YYEEEE. The CDR3 DNA follows: TGTGCCAGCCATTCACCCGGGGCGTTCTCTGGAAACACCATATATTTT. Translated: CASHSPGAFSGNTIYF.

The V gene is TRBV7-2, the J gene TRBJ2-5; D remains unclear. The CDR3 extends over 14 amino acids. CDR1 is SGHTA, CDR2 FQGNSA, per germline. V lost 1 base and J lost 5, with 11 bases in between. The CDR3 protein is CASSLGRPRETQYF. The CDR3 nucleotides are TGTGCCAGCAGCTTAGGCCGGCCTCGGGAGACCCAGTACTTC.

The V gene is TRBV20-1, the J gene TRBJ2-2; 8 bases match TRBD1. CDR3 length equals 16 residues. Germline trimming cut 1 base from V and 5 bases from J; bases unmatched to any gene: 9. CDR1 and CDR2 (germline): DFQATT, SNEGSKA (reference sequence). The CDR3: CSARGTGKGTTGELFF. In nucleotides, the CDR3 is TGCAGTGCTAGAGGGACAGGGAAGGGGACAACCGGGGAGCTGTTTTTT.

This clonotype was seen repeatedly, ten times or more. The gene calls are TRBV5-1 and TRBJ2-7; D tentatively fits TRBD1 or TRBD2 (5 bases each). Looked up from germline, CDR1 is SGHRS and CDR2 is YFSETQ. V was cut by 9 bases and J by 7 bases, with 23 bases left in between. CDR3 length equals 14 residues. The CDR3 is CATSGPDDTGEQYF. The CDR3 coding sequence is TGCGCCACCTCGGGACCAGACGACACGGGGGAGCAGTACTTC.

This clonotype has a single count. Mismatch with germline at one junction end may stem from a read error. The chain carries TRBV27 and TRBJ1-1; 8 bases match TRBD1. There are 16 residues in the CDR3. Germline loops: CDR1 MNHEY, CDR2 SMNVEV (reference sequence). The CDR3 DNA sequence: TGTGTCAGCAGTCCCTCTCCCGGGACAGGAATGACTGAAGCTTTCTTT. Protein sequence: CVSSPSPGTGMTEAFF.

The sample holds one count of this clonotype. V usage is TRBV3-1 and J usage is TRBJ2-6; a possible D gene is TRBD1 (5 bases). CDR3 size: 17 residues. Between the trimmed V and J ends, which lost 1 base and 0 bases, there was a span of 10 bases. The V gene's germline CDR1 is LGHDT and CDR2 YNNKEL (reference sequence). The CDR3 sequence: CASSQGHRFSGANVLTF. In DNA, the CDR3 is TGTGCCAGCAGCCAAGGCCACAGGTTCTCTGGGGCCAACGTCCTGACTTTC. The full variable domain, rest sourced from reference TRBV3-1 and TRBJ2-6, is DTAVSQTPKYLVTQMGNDKSIKCEQNLGHDTMYWYKQDSKKFLKIMFSYNNKELIINETVPNRFSPKSPDKAHLNLHINSLELGDSAVYFCASSQGHRFSGANVLTFGAGSRLTVL.

The rearrangement joins TRBV30 to TRBJ2-1, with TRBD2 as a possible D gene (5 bases). Germline values: CDR1 GTSNPN, CDR2 SVGIG (reference sequence). This CDR3 is built from 16 residues. V gave up 2 bases and J gave up 1 base, with 15 bases separating them. The CDR3 here is CAWSPGMGPSYNEQFF. CDR3 in DNA: TGTGCCTGGAGTCCCGGGATGGGCCCATCCTACAATGAGCAGTTCTTC.

This clonotype has only a few counts. This rearrangement joins TRBV5-1 to TRBJ2-7, with 9 nucleotides matching TRBD1. Germline-derived CDR1 and CDR2 are SGHRS and YFSETQ. The CDR3 consists of 13 residues. V dropped 4 bases and J dropped 6; count of bases not matched to a gene: 5. CDR3 amino acids: CASSQGQGSEQYF. CDR3 bases: TGCGCCAGCAGCCAGGGACAGGGCTCCGAGCAGTACTTC.